The 30 T cell receptor beta chains in this list originate from one sample, sequenced in a study of T cell responses to AZD1222 COVID-19 vaccine. Clones were sequenced by immunoSEQ multiplex PCR, and TCRdb holds only the in-frame ones, with some missing. The sample includes 90,000 to 120,000 clones, around 90% of them seen just once. Sequences were derived from peripheral blood, sampled 28 days after the second AZD1222 dose. The receptors were gathered from an adult who received the AZD1222 COVID-19 vaccine.

The J gene is TRBJ2-2, the V gene TRBV6-5; D possibly uses TRBD1 or TRBD2 (5 bases each). The CDR3 extends over 15 amino acids. Trimming pared 6 bases from V and 3 bases from J, leaving 14 bases between. Per the germline V gene, CDR1 is MNHEY and CDR2 is SVGAGI. The CDR3 DNA follows: TGTGCCAGCAGGGGGTGGGGCGGGTACACCGGGGAGCTGTTTTTT. Translating it yields CASRGWGGYTGELFF.

This chain joins TRBV5-1 and TRBJ2-7; 7 positions match TRBD1. V lost 3 bases to trimming and J lost 5 bases; unmatched junction nucleotides: 11. CDR3 length: 15 amino acids. Germline V gene lookup returns CDR1 SGHRS and CDR2 YFSETQ. This CDR3 reads CASSSFGQARDEQYF. For the CDR3, the DNA is TGCGCCAGCAGCTCTTTTGGACAGGCTCGGGACGAGCAGTACTTC.

The CDR3 spells CASSGGTKETQYF. The CDR3 nucleotides are TGTGCCAGCAGCGGCGGGACAAAAGAGACCCAGTACTTC. The V and J genes are TRBV11-2 and TRBJ2-5; D tentatively fits TRBD1 or TRBD2 (6 bases each). The length of the CDR3 is 13 residues. Germline CDR1 SGHAT, CDR2 FQNNGV. Trimming left V 5 bases short and J 3 bases short, with 10 bases between.

The chain employs TRBV15 and TRBJ2-5; D might be TRBD1 or TRBD2, each matching 5 bases. Germline V gene sequence: CDR1 LNHNV, CDR2 YYDKDF (reference sequence). This CDR3 has 13 residues. V dropped 9 bases and J dropped 5 bases, with 16 bases sitting between them. CDR3 nucleotides: TGTGCCACTGGAGAGGGGCTCAGGGAGACCCAGTACTTC. Its protein is CATGEGLRETQYF.

The V and J genes are TRBV4-1 and TRBJ1-6; D unresolved. Trimming removed 1 base from V and 7 bases from J, with 5 bases in between. The CDR3 is made up of 13 amino acids. In germline, CDR1 is MGHRA, CDR2 YSYEKL. The chain's CDR3 is CASSQVRNSPLHF. CDR3 coding DNA: TGCGCCAGCAGCCAAGTTCGCAATTCACCCCTCCACTTT.

CDR3 DNA: TGTGCCAGCAGCCCGGGACAGACCTACGAGCAGTACTTC. Its translation: CASSPGQTYEQYF. This chain joins TRBV3-1 (or the pseudogene TRBV3-2) and TRBJ2-7; 7 bases are a match to TRBD1. The CDR3 runs 13 residues. With 4 bases clipped from V and 2 bases from J, the junction kept 2 bases outside the gene matches. Germline loops: CDR1 LGHDT, CDR2 YNNKEL (reference sequence).

The chain recombines TRBV6-2 or TRBV6-3 with TRBJ1-1; D might be TRBD1 (5 bases). V was cut by 2 bases and J by 2 bases, with 18 bases left in between. The germline gives CDR1 MNHEY, CDR2 SVGEGT. The CDR3 length is 17 residues. In nucleotides, the CDR3 is TGTGCCAGCAGTTACCTCCTCCTGGGGCAGGGAAACACTGAAGCTTTCTTT. Protein: CASSYLLLGQGNTEAFF.

The chain combines TRBV7-9 with TRBJ2-7; D is perhaps TRBD1 (6 bases). Germline V gene data show CDR1 as SEHNR and CDR2 as FQNEAQ (reference sequence). This CDR3 contains 13 residues. Trimming left V 2 bases short and J 5 bases short, with 10 bases between. The CDR3 spells CASSLTGIHEQYF. In nucleotides, the CDR3 is TGTGCCAGCAGCTTAACAGGGATCCACGAGCAGTACTTC.

The rearrangement joins TRBV7-8 to TRBJ2-7; D is unclear. With 5 bases removed from V and 2 bases from J, the gap between germline ends came to 19 bases. CDR3 length: 16 amino acids. Germline CDR1 is SGHVS and CDR2 is FQNEAQ. The CDR3 reads CASSPLESFVTYEQYF. The CDR3 DNA is TGTGCCAGCAGCCCCCTAGAAAGCTTCGTTACCTACGAGCAGTACTTC.

The gene calls are TRBV6-1 and TRBJ1-6, with D unresolved. CDR3 length: 17 amino acids. Germline V gene lookup returns CDR1 MNHNS and CDR2 SASEGT. The V and J ends lost 2 bases and 7 bases respectively, with 18 bases between them. CDR3 DNA: TGTGCCAGCAGTGAACCCCCCGTATGGCTATACAATTCACCCCTCCACTTT. Encoded protein: CASSEPPVWLYNSPLHF.

The J gene is TRBJ1-1, the V gene TRBV5-1; D is unresolved. CDR1 and CDR2 (germline): SGHRS, YFSETQ. The CDR3 is made up of 14 amino acids. The ends were cut back, 1 base at V and 2 bases at J, with 9 bases in the middle. The CDR3 DNA reads as TGCGCCAGCAGCTTGTCATCCCTAAACACTGAAGCTTTCTTT. Its translation is CASSLSSLNTEAFF.

The J gene is TRBJ2-7, the V gene TRBV7-8; a possible D gene is TRBD1 (6 bases). Trimming pared 5 bases from V and 12 bases from J, leaving 23 bases between. This CDR3 contains 14 residues. CDR1 is SGHVS, CDR2 FQNEAQ, per germline. The CDR3 coding sequence is TGTGCCAGCAGCCAACCGACAGGCTATCCCACCCCGTACTTC. This encodes CASSQPTGYPTPYF.

The J gene is TRBJ2-7, the V gene TRBV4-1; 7 bases agree with TRBD2. The germline CDR1 and CDR2 sequences are MGHRA and YSYEKL. With 0 bases clipped from V and 1 base from J, the junction kept 6 bases outside the gene matches. The CDR3 covers 16 residues. The CDR3 bases are TGCGCCAGCAGCCAAGATCTAAGGACTAGTTCCTACGAGCAGTACTTC. It encodes CASSQDLRTSSYEQYF.

This sequence joins TRBV11-2 and TRBJ2-6; D remains unclear. This CDR3 region has 18 residues. CDR1 is SGHAT and CDR2 is FQNNGV in the germline V gene. V gave up 3 bases and J gave up 3 bases, with 18 bases separating them. CDR3 sequence (DNA): TGTGCCAGCAGCTTCCCGCCTCGTCCGCGCGGTGGGGCCAACGTCCTGACTTTC. Encoded protein: CASSFPPRPRGGANVLTF.

The chain is built from TRBV3-1 (or the pseudogene TRBV3-2) and TRBJ1-2; a possible D gene is TRBD1 (5 bases). Germline values: CDR1 LGHDT, CDR2 YNNKEL (reference sequence). Trimming left V 4 bases short and J 0 bases short, with 6 bases between. The CDR3 consists of 13 residues. CDR3 region: CASSRQSNYGYTF. In DNA form, the CDR3 reads TGTGCCAGCAGCCGACAGTCTAACTATGGCTACACCTTC.

This chain joins TRBV30 and TRBJ1-3; the D gene is possibly TRBD1 (6 bases). The germline V gene has CDR1 GTSNPN and CDR2 SVGIG (reference sequence). V lost 1 base and J 4 bases, leaving 11 bases between the germline ends. The CDR3 spans 14 residues. Written as DNA, the CDR3 is TGTGCCTGGAGTGCGGGGGCCGCCGGAAACACCATATATTTT. This codes for CAWSAGAAGNTIYF.

V is TRBV7-9 and J is TRBJ2-1, with 8 bases that match TRBD2. This CDR3 contains 12 residues. J lost 13 bases, V lost 4 bases, and 6 bases had no gene match. The germline V gene has CDR1 SEHNR and CDR2 FQNEAQ (reference sequence). Here the CDR3 reads CASSSGLGPQFF. As DNA, the CDR3 is TGTGCCAGCAGCTCGGGACTAGGACCCCAGTTCTTC.

This chain joins TRBV5-1 and TRBJ1-1; no definite D call. V dropped 0 bases and J dropped 1 base, with 7 bases sitting between them. The germline CDR1 and CDR2 sequences are SGHRS and YFSETQ. The CDR3 is made up of 14 amino acids. The CDR3 bases are TGCGCCAGCAGCTTGGTACGCACGAACACTGAAGCTTTCTTT. Translated: CASSLVRTNTEAFF.

V is TRBV7-9 and J is TRBJ2-7; no clear D gene. Germline V lookup: CDR1 SEHNR, CDR2 FQNEAQ (reference sequence). This CDR3 is 15 amino acids long. V lost 3 bases and J 0 bases, leaving 12 bases between the germline ends. The CDR3 DNA reads TGTGCCAGCAGCTTGTCCTTCCATAGCTCCTACGAGCAGTACTTC. As protein: CASSLSFHSSYEQYF.

The V gene is TRBV7-2, the J gene TRBJ2-7, with D unclear. The CDR3 length is 12 residues. Germline V gene lookup returns CDR1 SGHTA and CDR2 FQGNSA. The ends were cut back, 4 bases at V and 8 bases at J, with 12 bases in the middle. DNA for the CDR3: TGTGCCAGCAGCTACCCCATGGGGAAGCAGTACTTC. It codes for CASSYPMGKQYF. The variable domain in full, with the rest retrieved from reference TRBV7-2 and TRBJ2-7, is GAGVSQSPSNKVTEKGKDVELRCDPISGHTALYWYRQSLGQGLEFLIYFQGNSAPDKSGLPSDRFSAERTGGSVSTLTIQRTQQEDSAVYLCASSYPMGKQYFGPGTRLTVT.

The chain has TRBV2 and TRBJ2-3; D may be TRBD1 (5 bases). The V and J ends lost 3 bases and 4 bases respectively, with 14 bases between them. CDR1 and CDR2 (germline): SNHLY, FYNNEI. The CDR3 is 15 residues long. CDR3 amino acids: CASSEGRVVADTQYF. CDR3 nucleotides: TGTGCCAGCAGTGAGGGCAGGGTTGTGGCAGATACGCAGTATTTT.

The chain has TRBV12-3 or TRBV12-4 and TRBJ2-1; D not resolved. The germline V and J ends were trimmed by 10 bases and 6 bases, with 16 bases remaining between them. This CDR3 is 13 amino acids long. The CDR3 spells CAILPGGRNEQFF. DNA of the CDR3: TGTGCCATCCTTCCGGGCGGTCGCAATGAGCAGTTCTTC.

This clone showed up just a few times. The CDR3 region has the DNA TGTGCCAGCACCGGCCCCGGAGCGGGGGCTGCACATACGCAGTATTTT. Amino acids: CASTGPGAGAAHTQYF. The rearrangement uses TRBV27 and TRBJ2-3, with 8 bases identical to TRBD2. The J segment lost 7 bases and the V segment lost 7 bases, leaving 16 bases of the junction unmatched. This CDR3 spans 16 amino acids. Germline V gives CDR1 MNHEY, CDR2 SMNVEV (reference sequence).

The chain employs TRBV7-2 and TRBJ1-1, with no clear D. This CDR3 is 13 amino acids long. V shed 1 base and J shed 10 bases, with 13 bases lying between them. The germline gives CDR1 SGHTA, CDR2 FQGNSA. CDR3 loop: CASSLEVRVGAFF. The CDR3 bases are TGTGCCAGCAGCTTAGAAGTGAGGGTTGGAGCTTTCTTT.

This chain connects TRBV11-3 to TRBJ2-1, with D tentatively TRBD2 (5 bases). V was shortened by 11 bases and J by 1 base, with 12 bases between the two germline ends. The CDR3 covers 13 residues. Per germline, CDR1 SGHNT and CDR2 YENEEA. CDR3: CASQAGSYNEQFF. The DNA for the CDR3 is TGTGCCTCCCAGGCGGGTTCCTACAATGAGCAGTTCTTC.

The chain links TRBV5-6 to TRBJ2-7; D remains unclear. The CDR3 sequence is 14 residues long. Germline V gene sequence: CDR1 SGHDT, CDR2 YYEEEE. Trimming shortened V by 0 bases and J by 4 bases, and 11 bases separated the two germline ends. This CDR3 is CASSLGASRYEQYF. The CDR3, as DNA: TGTGCCAGCAGCTTGGGGGCAAGCAGGTACGAGCAGTACTTC.

This clone was counted once. The V and J genes are TRBV9 and TRBJ1-1; D possibly corresponds to TRBD1 (5 bases). The CDR3 has 14 amino acids. The germline V gene encodes CDR1 SGDLS and CDR2 YYNGEE. Trimming stripped 0 bases from V and 2 bases from J, with 8 bases between. The CDR3 DNA is TGTGCCAGCAGCGTAGGGGGGGAAAACACTGAAGCTTTCTTT. Protein product: CASSVGGENTEAFF.

The chain recombines TRBV6-5 with TRBJ1-5, with 7 bases matching TRBD1. With 5 bases clipped from V and 7 bases from J, the junction kept 5 bases outside the gene matches. The CDR3 contains 13 residues. Germline CDR1 MNHEY, CDR2 SVGAGI. The DNA for the CDR3 is TGTGCCAGCAGTACAGGGGAGACACAGCCCCAGCATTTT. Amino acid sequence: CASSTGETQPQHF.

The chain recombines TRBV7-9 with TRBJ1-1; D may be TRBD1 (5 bases). CDR1 and CDR2 (germline): SEHNR, FQNEAQ (reference sequence). With 1 base removed from V and 6 bases from J, the gap between germline ends came to 12 bases. The CDR3 has 14 residues. CDR3 residues: CASSLGGSGSEAFF. The DNA of the CDR3 is TGTGCCAGCAGCTTAGGGGGGTCGGGCTCTGAAGCTTTCTTT. Based on the CDR3 plus reference TRBV7-9 and TRBJ1-1, the full variable domain is DTGVSQNPRHKITKRGQNVTFRCDPISEHNRLYWYRQTLGQGPEFLTYFQNEAQLEKSRLLSDRFSAERPKGSFSTLEIQRTEQGDSAMYLCASSLGGSGSEAFFGQGTRLTVV.

The chain joins TRBV7-9 to TRBJ2-7, with TRBD1 as a possible D gene (6 bases). Germline V gene sequence: CDR1 SEHNR, CDR2 FQNEAQ (reference sequence). This CDR3 comprises 13 residues. The V gene lost 4 bases and the J gene lost 0 bases, with 7 bases spanning the gap. CDR3 DNA: TGTGCCAGCAGCTGGGGGCCCTCCTACGAGCAGTACTTC. Translating it yields CASSWGPSYEQYF.